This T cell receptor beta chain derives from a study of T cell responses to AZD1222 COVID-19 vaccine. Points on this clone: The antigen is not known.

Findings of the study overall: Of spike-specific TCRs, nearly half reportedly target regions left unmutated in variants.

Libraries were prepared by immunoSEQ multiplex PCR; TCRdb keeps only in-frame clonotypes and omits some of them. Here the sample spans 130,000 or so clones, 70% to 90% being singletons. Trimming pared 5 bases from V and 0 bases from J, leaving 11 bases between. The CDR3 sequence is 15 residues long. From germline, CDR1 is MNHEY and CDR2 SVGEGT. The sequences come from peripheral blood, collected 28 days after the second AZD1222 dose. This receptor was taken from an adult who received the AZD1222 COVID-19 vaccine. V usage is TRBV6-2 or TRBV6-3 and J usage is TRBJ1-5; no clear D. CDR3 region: CASSRSLYSNQPQHF. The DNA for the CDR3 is TGTGCCAGCAGTCGTAGCCTCTATAGCAATCAGCCCCAGCATTTT.